This TCR beta chain was obtained from a study of T cell responses to AZD1222 COVID-19 vaccine. Study-level background: Doses given second, at about 4 or about 12 weeks, were pooled.

General study points: Clonal diversity may have been underestimated, and the donors were mostly white British, with more females than males. Nearly half of the spike-specific TCRs reportedly recognize variant regions that carry no mutations. Vaccination with two AZD1222 doses was followed by a rise in Spike-specific TCR breadth and depth.

In regard to this clone: What it binds is not known.

Between the trimmed V and J ends, which lost 2 bases and 7 bases, there was a span of 11 bases. Germline CDR1 LNHDA, CDR2 SQIVND (reference sequence). This CDR3 is built from 13 residues. Data came from immunoSEQ multiplex PCR; TCRdb stores just in-frame clones and leaves some out. The table records about 170,000 clones, roughly 92% of them present only once. The chain has TRBV19 and TRBJ1-2, with D maybe TRBD1 (6 bases). The sample consisted of peripheral blood, taken on day 0 of AZD1222 vaccination. The receptor was derived from an adult in good health. Written as DNA, the CDR3 is TGTGCCAGTAGTATAAGGGGGGATCGTGGCTACACCTTC. Its protein product is CASSIRGDRGYTF.